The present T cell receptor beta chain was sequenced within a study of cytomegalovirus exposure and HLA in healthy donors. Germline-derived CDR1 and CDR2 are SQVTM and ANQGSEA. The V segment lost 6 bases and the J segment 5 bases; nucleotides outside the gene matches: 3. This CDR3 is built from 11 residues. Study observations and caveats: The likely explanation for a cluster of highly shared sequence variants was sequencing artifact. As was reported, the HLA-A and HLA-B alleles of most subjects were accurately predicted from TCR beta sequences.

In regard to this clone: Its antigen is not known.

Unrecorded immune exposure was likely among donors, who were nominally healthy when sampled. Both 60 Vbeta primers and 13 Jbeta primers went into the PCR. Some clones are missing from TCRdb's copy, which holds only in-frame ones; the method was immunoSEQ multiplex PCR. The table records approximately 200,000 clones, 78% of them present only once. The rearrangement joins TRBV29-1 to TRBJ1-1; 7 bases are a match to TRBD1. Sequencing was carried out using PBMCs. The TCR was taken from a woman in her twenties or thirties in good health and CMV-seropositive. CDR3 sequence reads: CSVHRGTEAFF. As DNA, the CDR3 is TGCAGCGTGCACAGGGGAACTGAAGCTTTCTTT.